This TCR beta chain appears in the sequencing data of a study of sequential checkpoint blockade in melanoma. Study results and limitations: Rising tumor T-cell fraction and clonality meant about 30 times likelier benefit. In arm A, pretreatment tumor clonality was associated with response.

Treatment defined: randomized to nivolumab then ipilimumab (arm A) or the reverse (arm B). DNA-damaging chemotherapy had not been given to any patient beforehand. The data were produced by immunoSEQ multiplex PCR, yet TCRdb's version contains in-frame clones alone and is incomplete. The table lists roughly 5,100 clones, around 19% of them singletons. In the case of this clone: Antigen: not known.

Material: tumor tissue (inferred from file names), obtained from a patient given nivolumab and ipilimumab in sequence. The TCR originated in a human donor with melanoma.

CDR3 protein: CASSIGGFLGETQYF. CDR3 bases: TGTGCCAGTAGTATAGGGGGGTTCCTGGGAGAGACCCAGTACTTC. The chain uses TRBV19 and TRBJ2-5, with D perhaps given as TRBD1 or TRBD2 (5 bases each). This CDR3 contains 15 residues. V lost 1 base to trimming and J lost 4 bases, with 13 bases between them. Looked up from germline, CDR1 is LNHDA and CDR2 is SQIVND (reference sequence).